The 17 T cell receptor beta chains in this list originate from one sample, sequenced in a study of shared clonotypes between healthy human individuals (dated by TCRdb to between 2020 and 2021). Libraries were constructed by the immunoSEQ multiplex PCR assay. The table comes from immuneACCESS by way of TCRdb, which keeps in-frame sequences with V and J called. Part of the clones is missing from these tables; in studies checked, under half for an unresolved V gene and the rest for unknown reasons. Within this sample are just over 2,000,000 clones, with 90% to 95% of them counted one time only. 0.1% to 0.15% of the sample goes to the ten largest clones. Sequenced material: naive CD4+ T cells sorted from blood. The intended sense of this specimen's cell subset or site label: CD45RA+ positively selected. These receptors were collected from a man younger than 35 in good health.

J is TRBJ2-7 and V is TRBV27; 9 positions agree with TRBD1. The germline V gene encodes CDR1 MNHEY and CDR2 SMNVEV (reference sequence). This CDR3 has 16 residues. The J segment lost 9 bases and the V segment lost 0 bases, leaving 12 bases of the junction unmatched. This CDR3 reads CASSLSFGTGFVGQYF. The CDR3 DNA follows: TGTGCCAGCAGTTTATCGTTCGGGACAGGGTTCGTTGGGCAGTACTTC.

As to this clone: Other DNA sequences in this specimen translate into the identical CDR3. The chain couples TRBV6-5 to TRBJ1-1, with TRBD1 identical over 9 bases. Losses at the gene ends were 2 bases for V and 4 bases for J; bases not matched to a gene: 2. Germline CDR1 and CDR2: MNHEY and SVGAGI. This CDR3 comprises 14 residues. Written as DNA, the CDR3 is TGTGCCAGCAGTTACGGGACAGGGTCCACTGAAGCTTTCTTT. Protein sequence: CASSYGTGSTEAFF.

The sample holds one count of this clone. The genes are TRBV28 and TRBJ2-5; a possible D gene is TRBD2 (6 bases). There are 16 residues in the CDR3. Germline CDR1 MDHEN, CDR2 SYDVKM. The ends were cut back, 6 bases at V and 2 bases at J, with 19 bases in the middle. CDR3 residues: CASSFTWGEAQETQYF. The CDR3 bases are TGTGCCAGCAGCTTCACCTGGGGGGAGGCACAAGAGACCCAGTACTTC. The complete variable domain, with remaining parts taken from reference TRBV28 and TRBJ2-5, reads DVKVTQSSRYLVKRTGEKVFLECVQDMDHENMFWYRQDPGLGLRLIYFSYDVKMKEKGDIPEGYSVSREKKERFSLILESASTNQTSMYLCASSFTWGEAQETQYFGPGTRLLVL.

In this sample, this clone turned up once. The V and J genes are TRBV19 and TRBJ2-3; perhaps TRBD2 as D (5 bases). Per the germline V gene, CDR1 is LNHDA and CDR2 is SQIVND (reference sequence). V was shortened by 5 bases and J by 2 bases, with 8 bases between the two germline ends. The CDR3 length is 13 residues. The CDR3 DNA follows: TGTGCCAGTAGTCGGGGTTACACAGATACGCAGTATTTT. It is translated as CASSRGYTDTQYF.

This rearrangement joins TRBV30 to TRBJ1-3; no definite D call. Deletions cut 2 bases from V and 4 bases from J, with 18 bases between. CDR1 and CDR2 from the germline V gene are GTSNPN and SVGIG (reference sequence). CDR3 length equals 16 residues. The CDR3, as DNA: TGTGCCTGGAGTCCCAACCCGGAAACCGCAGGAAACACCATATATTTT. Its protein product is CAWSPNPETAGNTIYF.

This chain uses TRBV4-3 with TRBJ2-1, with no clear D. The length of the CDR3 is 16 residues. The germline gives CDR1 LGHNA, CDR2 YSLEER. V was shortened by 1 base and J by 0 bases, with 10 bases between the two germline ends. The CDR3 here is CASSQVKILSYNEQFF. The CDR3, as DNA: TGCGCCAGCAGCCAAGTGAAGATCCTCTCCTACAATGAGCAGTTCTTC.

The chain recombines TRBV25-1 with TRBJ1-1, with 7 bases that match TRBD1. V was pared by 0 bases and J by 2 bases, with 3 bases of the junction left unmatched. The CDR3 loop spans 15 amino acids. Germline assignment: CDR1 MGHDK and CDR2 SYGVNS. The CDR3 sequence is CASSEYGDRNTEAFF. Written as DNA, the CDR3 is TGTGCCAGCAGTGAATATGGGGACAGAAACACTGAAGCTTTCTTT.

The rearrangement uses TRBV5-4 and TRBJ2-7, with 10 bases lining up with TRBD2. The length of the CDR3 is 18 residues. CDR1 is SGHNT, CDR2 YYREEE, per germline (reference sequence). V was pared by 0 bases and J by 0 bases, with 9 bases of the junction left unmatched. The CDR3 protein is CASSLGVTSGKSSYEQYF. CDR3 nucleotide sequence: TGTGCCAGCAGCTTGGGGGTTACTAGCGGGAAGAGCTCCTACGAGCAGTACTTC.

The chain recombines TRBV19 with TRBJ2-5, with 8 positions matching TRBD2. The length of the CDR3 is 14 residues. Germline V gene lookup returns CDR1 LNHDA and CDR2 SQIVND (reference sequence). J was trimmed by 5 bases and V by 5 bases; bases with no gene match: 7. The CDR3 sequence: CASSARGGAETQYF. CDR3 nucleotides: TGTGCCAGTAGTGCCCGGGGGGGGGCGGAGACCCAGTACTTC.

V is TRBV7-2 and J is TRBJ2-2, with unresolved D. The CDR3 consists of 17 residues. Germline V gene data show CDR1 as SGHTA and CDR2 as FQGNSA. V was clipped by 3 bases and J by 4 bases, with 18 bases between them. As DNA, the CDR3 is TGTGCCAGCAGCTTTCCGTCCGGATCTTTTTTCACCGGGGAGCTGTTTTTT. This codes for CASSFPSGSFFTGELFF.

The chain uses TRBV7-2 and TRBJ2-3, with 10 bases identical to TRBD2. J was trimmed by 10 bases and V by 5 bases; bases with no gene match: 15. Per germline, CDR1 SGHTA and CDR2 FQGNSA. CDR3 size: 16 residues. The CDR3 region is CASSVRLAGVVRAQYF. Here the CDR3 DNA reads TGTGCCAGCAGCGTAAGACTAGCGGGTGTCGTTAGGGCGCAGTATTTT.

V gene TRBV6-5 combines with J gene TRBJ2-1; 9 bases map to TRBD1. The CDR3 runs 15 residues. Germline loops: CDR1 MNHEY, CDR2 SVGAGI. With V trimmed by 6 bases and J by 4 bases, 7 bases remained unmatched. CDR3 sequence (DNA): TGTGCCAGCAGCCTCACAGGGGGCGATTACAATGAGCAGTTCTTC. It codes for CASSLTGGDYNEQFF.

The rearrangement links TRBV11-2 to TRBJ2-3, with a possible D match to TRBD1 (5 bases). Germline V CDR1 and CDR2: SGHAT, FQNNGV. Trimming stripped 1 base from V and 1 base from J, with 9 bases between. The CDR3 consists of 15 residues. CDR3 residues: CASSLGTWGTDTQYF. The CDR3, as DNA: TGTGCCAGCAGCTTAGGGACATGGGGCACAGATACGCAGTATTTT.

The chain joins TRBV11-1 to TRBJ1-4, with a weak D call TRBD1 (5 bases). Germline V CDR1 and CDR2: SGHAT, FQDESV (reference sequence). The CDR3 length is 16 residues. The V and J ends lost 5 bases and 1 base respectively, with 14 bases between them. CDR3 in amino acids: CASSNARVLTNEKLFF. The DNA for the CDR3 is TGTGCCAGCAGCAATGCCAGGGTTTTAACTAATGAAAAACTGTTTTTT. Based on the CDR3 plus reference TRBV11-1 and TRBJ1-4, the full variable domain is EAEVAQSPRYKITEKSQAVAFWCDPISGHATLYWYRQILGQGPELLVQFQDESVVDDSQLPKDRFSAERLKGVDSTLKIQPAELGDSAMYLCASSNARVLTNEKLFFGSGTQLSVL.

There are a few counts of this clone. This rearrangement joins TRBV7-2 to TRBJ2-2, with 13 bases that match TRBD2. The CDR3 length is 19 residues. Germline V lookup: CDR1 SGHTA, CDR2 FQGNSA. With 1 base clipped from V and 5 bases from J, the junction kept 10 bases outside the gene matches. The CDR3 reads CASSLVTSGRAGKTGELFF. CDR3 DNA: TGTGCCAGCAGCTTAGTTACTAGCGGGAGGGCTGGGAAGACCGGGGAGCTGTTTTTT. Combining the CDR3 with reference TRBV7-2 and TRBJ2-2 gives the whole variable domain GAGVSQSPSNKVTEKGKDVELRCDPISGHTALYWYRQSLGQGLEFLIYFQGNSAPDKSGLPSDRFSAERTGGSVSTLTIQRTQQEDSAVYLCASSLVTSGRAGKTGELFFGEGSRLTVL.

Here the CDR3 DNA reads TGCGCCAGCAGTCCGGGACAGGGGGCCTTCGAGCAGTACTTC. Translation gives CASSPGQGAFEQYF. The chain links TRBV10-2 to TRBJ2-7, with 12 bases lining up with TRBD1. The germline V gene encodes CDR1 WSHSY and CDR2 SAAADI. The V gene end was trimmed by 5 bases and the J gene end by 6 bases; junction bases not matched to a gene: 5. The CDR3 spans 14 residues.

V gene TRBV7-2 combines with J gene TRBJ2-5; 9 nucleotides agree with TRBD2. V was clipped by 5 bases and J by 4 bases; unmatched bases: 5. This CDR3 spans 14 amino acids. Per the germline V gene, CDR1 is SGHTA and CDR2 is FQGNSA. Here the CDR3 reads CASSQPAGGETQYF. For the CDR3, the DNA is TGTGCCAGCAGCCAACCAGCGGGAGGAGAGACCCAGTACTTC.